The rows below give T cell receptor beta chains drawn from one sample of a study of blood T cells in healthy people across ages. TCRdb reprocessed the 5' RACE reads with MiXCR, giving one entry per CDR3 protein. Of around 1,900,000 distinct CDR3 sequences in the sample, approximately 40% are singletons; the top ten hold about 21%. The sequenced material came from blood. The receptors shown here come from a human donor in good health. The CDR3 runs from the conserved cysteine through the conserved F or W. Fields, in order: clone size, D gene, V gene, J gene, CDR3 protein, CDR3 DNA. The D gene is left open where the match is weak. For some rows the clone size is stated as once, few or many, or as a class when expanded; others skip it.

>few|NA|TRBV12-3/TRBV12-4|TRBJ1-4
CASSSTGEGEKLFF
TGTGCCAGCAGTTCGACAGGAGAAGGTGAAAAACTGTTTTTT
>once|NA|TRBV5-1|TRBJ2-7
CASSLGHRRQSYEQYF
TGCGCCAGCAGCTTGGGGCACAGGCGACAATCCTACGAGCAGTACTTC
>few|NA|TRBV12-3/TRBV12-4|TRBJ2-1
CASSFGLSRAEQFF
TGTGCCAGCAGTTTTGGGTTGTCAAGGGCCGAGCAGTTCTTC
>NA|NA|TRBV12-3/TRBV12-4|TRBJ2-7
CASSTLLRRGKGYEQYF
TGTGCCAGCAGCACTTTACTTCGGAGGGGGAAGGGGTACGAGCAGTACTTC
>few|NA|TRBV29-1|TRBJ2-3
CSVAGADTQYF
TGCAGCGTTGCCGGGGCAGATACGCAGTATTTT
>NA|NA|TRBV6-2/TRBV6-3|TRBJ1-5
CASSETNQPQHF
TGTGCCAGCAGTGAGACCAATCAGCCCCAGCATTTT
>few|TRBD2|TRBV20-1|TRBJ2-1
CSARYSGGPAIGEQFF
TGCAGTGCTAGGTACAGCGGGGGGCCTGCGATAGGAGAGCAGTTCTTC
>once|NA|TRBV5-1|TRBJ2-7
CASSLRDAERAYEQYF
TGCGCCAGCAGCTTGAGGGACGCCGAACGCGCCTACGAGCAGTACTTC
>few|TRBD1|TRBV24-1|TRBJ2-3
CAASDSRQGTDTQYF
TGTGCCGCCAGTGATTCACGACAGGGAACAGATACGCAGTATTTT
>NA|NA|TRBV15|TRBJ1-1
CATSRADNAEAFF
TGTGCCACCAGCAGAGCGGACAATGCCGAAGCTTTCTTT
>once|NA|TRBV7-3|TRBJ1-4
CASSPSGGRGEKLFF
TGTGCCAGCAGCCCCTCTGGGGGTCGAGGTGAAAAACTGTTTTTT
>NA|TRBD1|TRBV5-1|TRBJ2-1
CASSLNRDRGYNEQFF
TGCGCCAGCAGCTTAAACCGGGACAGGGGCTACAATGAGCAGTTCTTC
>few|NA|TRBV7-2|TRBJ2-7
CASRWTRVSYEQYF
TGTGCCAGCAGATGGACCAGGGTGTCCTACGAGCAGTACTTC
>NA|NA|TRBV18|TRBJ2-7
CASSPSRAPSSYEQYF
TGTGCCAGCTCACCCTCAAGGGCGCCGAGCTCCTACGAGCAGTACTTC
>many|NA|TRBV3-1|TRBJ2-7
CASSHGSYEQYF
TGTGCCAGCAGCCACGGTTCCTACGAGCAGTACTTC
>NA|NA|TRBV12-5|TRBJ1-2
CASGSGPNYGYTF
TGTGCTAGTGGTTCCGGACCGAACTATGGCTACACCTTC
>NA|NA|TRBV15|TRBJ1-1
CATSRVGDTEAFF
TGTGCCACCAGCCGGGTAGGGGACACTGAAGCTTTCTTT
>NA|TRBD1|TRBV11-2|TRBJ2-7
CASSTEGTVGEQYF
TGTGCCAGCAGCACCGAAGGGACAGTTGGGGAGCAGTACTTC
>NA|NA|TRBV25-1|TRBJ2-7
CASSDLRYEQYF
TGTGCCAGCAGTGACCTGAGGTACGAGCAGTACTTC
>few|NA|TRBV27|TRBJ1-4
CASSFGLPNEKLFF
TGTGCCAGCAGTTTTGGGCTTCCTAATGAAAAACTGTTTTTT
>NA|NA|TRBV20-1|TRBJ1-1
CSARGAGDAEAFF
TGCAGTGCTAGAGGGGCAGGCGACGCTGAAGCTTTCTTT
>many|TRBD1|TRBV3-1|TRBJ2-7
CASSRQGNYEQYF
TGTGCCAGCAGCCGACAGGGCAATTACGAGCAGTACTTC
>NA|TRBD1|TRBV2|TRBJ2-1
CASTTGGMNNEQFF
TGTGCCAGCACGACAGGGGGCATGAACAATGAGCAGTTCTTC
>NA|NA|TRBV7-9|TRBJ1-6
CASSFTDYNSPLHF
TGTGCCAGCAGCTTCACGGACTATAATTCACCCCTCCACTTT
>NA|NA|TRBV7-8|TRBJ1-2
CASSNNRVSSSYGYTF
TGTGCCAGCAGCAACAACAGGGTTTCATCTAGCTATGGCTACACCTTC
>few|NA|TRBV6-1|TRBJ1-2
CASSGASGTRDRKGGGYTF
TGTGCCAGCAGTGGCGCTTCCGGGACGCGTGATCGAAAGGGGGGTGGCTACACCTTC
>NA|TRBD2|TRBV20-1|TRBJ2-6
CGSTSGDRSGANVLTF
TGCGGGAGCACTAGCGGTGATCGCTCTGGGGCCAACGTCCTGACTTTC
>few|NA|TRBV12-3/TRBV12-4|TRBJ1-6
CASSLGTQRSPLHF
TGTGCCAGCAGTTTGGGCACACAGCGATCACCCCTCCACTTT
>few|TRBD2|TRBV12-3/TRBV12-4|TRBJ2-1
CASSSTAGEHNNEQFF
TGTGCCAGCAGTTCTACTGCGGGGGAGCACAACAATGAGCAGTTCTTC
>NA|NA|TRBV10-3|TRBJ2-3
CAIRERVSPTQYF
TGTGCCATCAGGGAGAGGGTATCCCCTACGCAGTATTTT
>NA|NA|TRBV7-9|TRBJ2-3
CASSFGVSAGTQYF
TGTGCCAGCAGCTTCGGGGTTTCAGCGGGTACGCAGTATTTT
>few|NA|TRBV29-1|TRBJ2-7
CSVEGYPGSYEQYF
TGCAGCGTTGAAGGTTATCCAGGGTCTTACGAGCAGTACTTC
>NA|TRBD1|TRBV12-3/TRBV12-4|TRBJ1-2
CASVSDREFFNYGYTF
TGTGCCAGCGTCTCGGACAGGGAATTTTTTAACTATGGCTACACCTTC
>NA|NA|TRBV7-8|TRBJ1-5
CASSVVNRAVVQPQHF
TGTGCCAGCAGCGTAGTCAACAGGGCAGTTGTTCAGCCCCAGCATTTT
>NA|TRBD2|TRBV10-3|TRBJ2-1
CATRLAGGSTYNEQFF
TGTGCCACGCGACTAGCGGGGGGTTCTACCTACAATGAGCAGTTCTTC
>NA|TRBD2|TRBV7-8|TRBJ2-5
CASSLGESFRSGGIQETQYF
TGTGCCAGCAGCTTAGGAGAATCGTTTCGTAGCGGGGGTATCCAAGAGACCCAGTACTTC
>NA|TRBD2|TRBV4-1|TRBJ2-1
CASSQIRGGNSYNEQFF
TGCGCCAGCAGCCAGATCCGGGGGGGCAACTCCTACAATGAGCAGTTCTTC
>NA|TRBD1|TRBV4-3|TRBJ2-3
CASSQELVSLGGDGTDTQYF
TGCGCCAGCAGCCAAGAATTGGTGTCCCTAGGGGGCGACGGCACAGATACGCAGTATTTT
>NA|TRBD1|TRBV5-1|TRBJ2-5
CASSTQGDHGEETQYF
TGCGCCAGCAGCACCCAGGGGGACCACGGAGAGGAGACCCAGTACTTC